This T cell receptor (beta chain) was identified in a study of Ad26.COV2.S vaccination and SARS-CoV-2 variants. The treatment was: around 19 received Ad26.COV2.S at low or high dose, single or two shots; roughly five received placebo; per-sample allocation not given. Sampling was done on day 63 after the first vaccine or placebo injection. There are 12 residues in the CDR3. Germline-derived CDR1 and CDR2 are LGHNT and FRNRAP. V was trimmed by 3 bases and J by 7 bases, leaving 7 bases between them. Some clones are missing from TCRdb's copy, which holds only in-frame ones; the method was immunoSEQ multiplex PCR. The data contain about 680,000 clones, about 90% of them singletons.

V is TRBV12-5 and J is TRBJ1-5; D is unclear. Here the sequenced sample was peripheral blood, taken in a trial of Ad26.COV2.S vaccine versus placebo. This TCR was sampled from a person aged 18-60 years who received the Ad26.COV2.S COVID-19 vaccine or a placebo. DNA of the CDR3: TGTGCTAGTGGTTTACCTGGGCAGCCCCAGCATTTT. Amino acids: CASGLPGQPQHF. The entire variable domain, with the rest obtained from reference TRBV12-5 and TRBJ1-5, is as follows: DARVTQTPRHKVTEMGQEVTMRCQPILGHNTVFWYRQTMMQGLELLAYFRNRAPLDDSGMPKDRFSAEMPDATLATLKIQPSEPRDSAVYFCASGLPGQPQHFGDGTRLSIL.